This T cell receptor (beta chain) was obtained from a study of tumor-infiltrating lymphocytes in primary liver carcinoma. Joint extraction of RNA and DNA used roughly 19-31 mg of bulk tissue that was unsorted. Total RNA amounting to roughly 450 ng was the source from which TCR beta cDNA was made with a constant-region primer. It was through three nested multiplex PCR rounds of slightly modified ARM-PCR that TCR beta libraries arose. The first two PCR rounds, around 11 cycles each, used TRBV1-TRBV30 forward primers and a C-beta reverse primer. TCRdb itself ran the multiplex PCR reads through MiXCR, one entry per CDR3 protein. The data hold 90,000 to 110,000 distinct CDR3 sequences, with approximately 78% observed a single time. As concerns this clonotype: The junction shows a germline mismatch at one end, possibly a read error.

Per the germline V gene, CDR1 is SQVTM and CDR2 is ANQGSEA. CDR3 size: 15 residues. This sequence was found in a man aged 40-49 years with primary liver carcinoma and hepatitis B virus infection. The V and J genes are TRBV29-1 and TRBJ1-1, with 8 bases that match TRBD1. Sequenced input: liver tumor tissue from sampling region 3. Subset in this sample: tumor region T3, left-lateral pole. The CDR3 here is CSVAGGWAVKTEAFF. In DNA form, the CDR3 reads TGCAGCGTTGCAGGGGGCTGGGCGGTGAAGACTGAAGCTTTTTTT.